Listed here are 11 T cell receptor beta chains from one sample, sequenced in a study of T cells in Graves' hyperthyroidism and ophthalmopathy (dated by TCRdb to between 2019 and 2020). Library prep was done by multiplex PCR. The data were produced on an Illumina HiSeq 2000. Amplification of TCR beta CDR3 regions was carried out from RNA transcripts. A first-round RT-PCR of the TCR CDR3 used the HTBI primer set with the Qiagen OneStep RT-PCR kit. TCRdb took the public reads, trimmed them with fastp at Q25, ran MiXCR for clone calling and kept in-frame beta chains. Entries that share a CDR3 protein sequence are merged under the most common genes and DNA. Within this sample are roughly 380,000 distinct CDR3 sequences, with 11% to 15% of them counted one time only. The leading ten clones occupy more than 9.5% of the sample. Specimen: blood. The receptors were gathered from an older woman with Graves' hyperthyroidism.

This clonotype was seen ten or more times. The chain recombines TRBV18 with TRBJ1-4; a weak D match, TRBD1 (5 bases). The CDR3 runs 14 residues. From germline, CDR1 is KGHSH and CDR2 LQKENI. Trimming took off 6 bases at V and 7 bases at J, with 15 bases between the two ends. The CDR3 nucleotides read TGTGCCAGCTCTCCGAACGCGGGGCGTGAAAAACTGTTTTTT. Its translation: CASSPNAGREKLFF.

This clonotype was counted many times. V is TRBV5-1 and J is TRBJ1-2; TRBD1 might be the D (5 bases). The CDR3 contains 17 residues. The V gene lost 3 bases and the J gene lost 0 bases, with 18 bases spanning the gap. The V gene's germline CDR1 is SGHRS and CDR2 YFSETQ. This chain's CDR3 is CASSSRWGSLTNYGYTF. In nucleotides, the CDR3 is TGCGCCAGCAGCTCCCGATGGGGGTCCTTAACTAACTATGGCTACACCTTC. Based on the CDR3 plus reference TRBV5-1 and TRBJ1-2, the full variable domain is KAGVTQTPRYLIKTRGQQVTLSCSPISGHRSVSWYQQTPGQGLQFLFEYFSETQRNKGNFPGRFSGRQFSNSRSEMNVSTLELGDSALYLCASSSRWGSLTNYGYTFGSGTRLTVV.

This chain connects TRBV27 to TRBJ2-3, with no clear D. CDR1 is MNHEY and CDR2 is SMNVEV in the germline V gene (reference sequence). This CDR3 region has 15 residues. V shed 3 bases and J shed 0 bases, with 10 bases lying between them. CDR3 sequence (DNA): TGTGCCAGCAGTTTCTCTTACACTAGCACAGATACGCAGTATTTT. Its protein product is CASSFSYTSTDTQYF.

This chain links TRBV30 with TRBJ2-3; D perhaps matches TRBD1 (5 bases). Looked up from germline, CDR1 is GTSNPN and CDR2 is SVGIG (reference sequence). This CDR3 is 11 amino acids long. Trimming took off 5 bases at V and 6 bases at J, with 9 bases between the two ends. DNA of the CDR3: TGTGCCTGGGGGGCCGCGGATACGCAGTATTTT. It codes for CAWGAADTQYF.

The gene calls are TRBV20-1 and TRBJ1-1, with a tentative D call TRBD1 (6 bases). Germline assignment: CDR1 DFQATT and CDR2 SNEGSKA (reference sequence). CDR3 length: 15 amino acids. Trimming shortened V by 2 bases and J by 1 base, and 14 bases separated the two germline ends. CDR3: CSARKAGGRNTEAFF. In DNA, the CDR3 is TGCAGTGCTAGAAAGGCCGGGGGGCGGAACACTGAAGCTTTCTTT.

The chain is built from TRBV6-4 and TRBJ1-2, with TRBD1 identical over 7 bases. The CDR3 totals 16 residues. J lost 0 bases, V lost 2 bases, and 6 bases had no gene match. From germline, CDR1 is MRHNA and CDR2 SNTAGT. CDR3 residues: CASSDGRGTANYGYTF. The DNA of the CDR3 is TGTGCCAGCAGTGACGGCCGAGGGACAGCTAACTATGGCTACACCTTC.

This clonotype appeared a few times. The chain uses TRBV19 and TRBJ2-1; a weak D match, TRBD2 (5 bases). Germline CDR1 reads LNHDA; CDR2 reads SQIVND (reference sequence). The CDR3 is 15 residues long. The V end lost 6 bases, the J end lost 3 bases, and 15 bases lay between the germline ends. CDR3 in DNA: TGTGCCAGTAGGGCGGGCGGGCGGAACTACAATGAGCAGTTCTTC. Residues: CASRAGGRNYNEQFF.

Many counts were recorded for this clonotype. V and J are TRBV5-1 and TRBJ2-3; D call uncertain. V was pared by 0 bases and J by 3 bases, with 8 bases between. The CDR3 runs 14 residues. Germline CDR1 reads SGHRS; CDR2 reads YFSETQ. CDR3 region: CASSLVSPTDTQYF. The CDR3 DNA is TGCGCCAGCAGCTTGGTCTCACCGACAGATACGCAGTATTTT.

This clonotype showed up just a few times. The genes are TRBV2 and TRBJ1-1, with 8 bases aligning to TRBD1. Germline loops: CDR1 SNHLY, CDR2 FYNNEI. The trim removed 6 bases at V and 4 bases at J, leaving 10 bases unmatched. The CDR3 length is 15 residues. CDR3 coding DNA: TGTGCCAGCAGGGGCCCAGGGGGCGGGGGCACTGAAGCTTTCTTT. Its protein is CASRGPGGGGTEAFF.

This clonotype was picked up many times. The chain combines TRBV18 with TRBJ2-7, with 7 bases fitting TRBD2. The germline CDR1 and CDR2 sequences are KGHSH and LQKENI. This CDR3 is 15 amino acids long. Unmatched junction bases numbered 10, after V lost 2 bases and J lost 6 bases. The chain's CDR3 is CASSPNRGRGFEQYF. The CDR3, as DNA: TGTGCCAGCTCACCAAACCGCGGGAGAGGGTTCGAGCAGTACTTC.

The sample holds many counts of this clonotype. J is TRBJ2-1 and V is TRBV5-6, with D unclear. Looked up from germline, CDR1 is SGHDT and CDR2 is YYEEEE. Trimming shortened V by 4 bases and J by 6 bases, and 11 bases separated the two germline ends. The CDR3 extends over 13 amino acids. CDR3 sequence: CASSPPTSNEQFF. CDR3 coding DNA: TGTGCCAGCAGCCCTCCGACATCCAATGAGCAGTTCTTC.